This T cell receptor beta chain originates from a study of blood T cell repertoires in COVID-19. With 4 bases removed from V and 7 bases from J, the gap between germline ends came to 11 bases. The CDR3 consists of 13 residues. There are a few counts of this clone. Only in-frame clones appear in the TCRdb table, and some are missing; sequencing was by immunoSEQ multiplex PCR. The profile shows more than 150,000 clones, 70% to 80% of them singletons. The clonotype was recovered from a man aged 60 to 75 who had been exposed to COVID-19. This chain connects TRBV12-3 or TRBV12-4 to TRBJ1-5; D ambiguous. The material sequenced was PBMCs or T cells enriched from blood (not recorded which). The CDR3 reads CASSSQVRQPQHF. The CDR3 region has the DNA TGTGCCAGCAGTTCCCAGGTAAGGCAGCCCCAGCATTTT.